The 29 T cell receptor beta chains presented below share a single source sample, sequenced in a study of shared clonotypes between healthy human individuals. TCRdb keeps only in-frame clones here, not all; method: immunoSEQ multiplex PCR. The table records millions of clones, 90% to 95% of them present only once. Sequenced input: naive CD4+ T cells from PBMCs. The subset denotes: CD45RA+ positively selected. The receptors were gathered from a man between 18 and 29 years old in good health. Some clones in this sample may be carry-over from other donors' samples.

This clone came up once. CDR3 DNA: TGCGCCAGCGGAATAGCAAGTAGTTCCTACAATGAGCAGTTCTTC. Its protein product is CASGIASSSYNEQFF. The V call is TRBV5-1, the J call TRBJ2-1; D gene uncertain. Germline V gene lookup returns CDR1 SGHRS and CDR2 YFSETQ. Trimming pared 7 bases from V and 1 base from J, leaving 15 bases between. The CDR3 runs 15 residues.

The gene calls are TRBV5-1 and TRBJ2-3; possibly TRBD2 for D (5 bases). Germline V gene sequence: CDR1 SGHRS, CDR2 YFSETQ. Trimming removed 0 bases at V and 3 bases at J, with 11 bases between. CDR3 size: 15 residues. The CDR3 DNA sequence: TGCGCCAGCAGCTTGGTTGGACTTGATACAGATACGCAGTATTTT. Its protein product is CASSLVGLDTDTQYF.

Turning to this clone: Other DNA sequences in the sample encode the same CDR3. The chain combines TRBV11-3 with TRBJ2-1, with D unresolved. There are 13 residues in the CDR3. The V end lost 6 bases, the J end lost 0 bases, and 6 bases lay between the germline ends. CDR1 SGHNT and CDR2 YENEEA come from the germline V gene. CDR3 bases: TGTGCCAGCAGTCCTAGCTCCTACAATGAGCAGTTCTTC. As protein: CASSPSSYNEQFF.

The CDR3 coding sequence is TGTGCCAGCAGGTCGGGACTAGCCAACAATGAGCAGTTCTTC. It encodes CASRSGLANNEQFF. The V call is TRBV7-2, the J call TRBJ2-1; 9 nucleotides agree with TRBD2. The ends lost 6 bases at V and 5 bases at J; junction bases unmatched: 5. CDR1 and CDR2 from the germline V gene are SGHTA and FQGNSA. This CDR3 region has 14 residues.

V gene TRBV7-9 combines with J gene TRBJ2-3; D possibly uses TRBD1 or TRBD2 (8 bases each). V lost 3 bases and J lost 4, with 20 bases in between. The CDR3 has 17 residues. The germline V gene encodes CDR1 SEHNR and CDR2 FQNEAQ (reference sequence). CDR3 sequence (DNA): TGTGCCAGCAGCTTCCGTAGCGGGGCAGGGGGCGCAGATACGCAGTATTTT. Protein sequence: CASSFRSGAGGADTQYF.

The chain uses TRBV6-1 and TRBJ2-7, with 8 bases aligning to TRBD1. CDR3 size: 14 residues. The J segment lost 3 bases and the V segment lost 8 bases, leaving 9 bases of the junction unmatched. Per germline, CDR1 MNHNS and CDR2 SASEGT. The CDR3 bases are TGTGCCAGCTTGGTTCTCACAGGGGGCTACGAGCAGTACTTC. Its translation is CASLVLTGGYEQYF.

Comments on this clone: At the DNA level, this CDR3 is encoded by other sequences in the same sample as well. The chain uses TRBV5-1 and TRBJ2-1, with unresolved D. The CDR3 totals 12 residues. Looked up from germline, CDR1 is SGHRS and CDR2 is YFSETQ. V was cut by 0 bases and J by 8 bases, with 6 bases left in between. Written as DNA, the CDR3 is TGCGCCAGCAGCTTGGCTGGCGATGAGCAGTTCTTC. Its protein is CASSLAGDEQFF.

The chain has TRBV11-1 and TRBJ2-3; unclear D gene. The germline CDR1 and CDR2 sequences are SGHAT and FQDESV (reference sequence). Trimming stripped 0 bases from V and 2 bases from J, with 9 bases between. The CDR3 extends over 15 amino acids. CDR3 in DNA: TGTGCCAGCAGCTTAGCGAAAAAGTACACAGATACGCAGTATTTT. Encoded protein: CASSLAKKYTDTQYF.

The J gene is TRBJ2-7, the V gene TRBV5-1, with D tentatively TRBD1 (5 bases). The CDR3 has 13 amino acids. Germline loops: CDR1 SGHRS, CDR2 YFSETQ. V gave up 5 bases and J gave up 1 base, with 10 bases separating them. Here the CDR3 reads CASSKRGSYEQYF. CDR3 DNA: TGCGCCAGCAGTAAAAGGGGTTCCTACGAGCAGTACTTC.

CDR3 protein: CSVEDESRPGGYTF. Written as DNA, the CDR3 is TGCAGCGTTGAAGATGAAAGCCGTCCTGGTGGCTACACCTTC. V and J are TRBV29-1 and TRBJ1-2; D is unresolved. Between the trimmed V and J ends, which lost 0 bases and 7 bases, there was a span of 15 bases. This CDR3 spans 14 amino acids. The germline V gene encodes CDR1 SQVTM and CDR2 ANQGSEA. Supplemented by reference TRBV29-1 and TRBJ1-2, the full variable domain reads SAVISQKPSRDICQRGTSLTIQCQVDSQVTMMFWYRQQPGQSLTLIATANQGSEATYESGFVIDKFPISRPNLTFSTLTVSNMSPEDSSIYLCSVEDESRPGGYTFGSGTRLTVV.

This chain uses TRBV29-1 with TRBJ2-2; D gene ambiguous. Looked up from germline, CDR1 is SQVTM and CDR2 is ANQGSEA. The CDR3 totals 12 residues. V lost 3 bases and J lost 3, with 5 bases in between. CDR3 residues: CSVETYTGELFF. In DNA, the CDR3 is TGCAGCGTTGAGACGTACACCGGGGAGCTGTTTTTT.

As concerns this clone: Other nucleotide sequences from this sample produce the same CDR3. The V and J genes are TRBV7-3 and TRBJ2-3, with D unresolved. CDR1 is SGHTA and CDR2 is FQGTGA in the germline V gene. V gave up 5 bases and J gave up 2 bases, with 8 bases separating them. The CDR3 length is 13 residues. The CDR3 sequence: CASSLNPTDTQYF. In DNA, the CDR3 is TGTGCCAGCAGCCTGAACCCCACAGATACGCAGTATTTT.

This clone was seen only once. V usage is TRBV11-2 and J usage is TRBJ1-2; D remains unclear. Trimming pared 5 bases from V and 2 bases from J, leaving 9 bases between. Germline V gives CDR1 SGHAT, CDR2 FQNNGV. CDR3 size: 13 residues. Here the CDR3 reads CASSPGLNYGYTF. The CDR3 DNA reads as TGTGCCAGCAGCCCGGGTCTAAACTATGGCTACACCTTC.

The V call is TRBV7-2, the J call TRBJ2-4; perhaps TRBD2 as D (6 bases). The V and J ends lost 1 base and 11 bases respectively, with 12 bases between them. This CDR3 is built from 13 residues. Germline V gene data show CDR1 as SGHTA and CDR2 as FQGNSA. The CDR3 here is CASSLGLGGVQYF. The CDR3 DNA sequence: TGTGCCAGCAGCTTAGGCCTGGGGGGAGTTCAGTACTTC.

The chain combines TRBV5-1 with TRBJ2-5, with 7 bases aligning to TRBD2. The V gene end was trimmed by 4 bases and the J gene end by 1 base; junction bases not matched to a gene: 4. The CDR3 runs 14 residues. The germline CDR1 and CDR2 sequences are SGHRS and YFSETQ. Here the CDR3 DNA reads TGCGCCAGCAGCGGGGGGGACCGCCAAGAGACCCAGTACTTC. This sequence encodes CASSGGDRQETQYF.

Points on this clone: The sample contains more than one DNA sequence encoding this CDR3. CDR3 coding DNA: TGTGCCAGCAGTTACTCGGCAGGGAGGAACACTGAAGCTTTCTTT. Its protein product is CASSYSAGRNTEAFF. The V and J genes are TRBV6-5 and TRBJ1-1; tentatively, D is TRBD1 (5 bases). Germline values: CDR1 MNHEY, CDR2 SVGAGI. This CDR3 is 15 amino acids long. Trimming stripped 0 bases from V and 1 base from J, with 9 bases between.

For this clone: At the DNA level, this CDR3 is encoded by other sequences in the same sample as well. This chain uses TRBV5-1 with TRBJ1-5; a possible D gene is TRBD1 (5 bases). Trimming cost V 0 bases and J 1 base, with 8 bases left between them. Germline V CDR1 and CDR2: SGHRS, YFSETQ. This CDR3 region has 15 residues. CDR3 nucleotides: TGCGCCAGCAGCTTGGAAGGGGCCAGCAATCAGCCCCAGCATTTT. Its translation is CASSLEGASNQPQHF. Variable domain in full (rest from reference TRBV5-1 and TRBJ1-5): KAGVTQTPRYLIKTRGQQVTLSCSPISGHRSVSWYQQTPGQGLQFLFEYFSETQRNKGNFPGRFSGRQFSNSRSEMNVSTLELGDSALYLCASSLEGASNQPQHFGDGTRLSIL.

The CDR3 coding sequence is TGCGCCAGCAGCTACAACAGAGATGGCTACACCTTC. The encoded protein is CASSYNRDGYTF. The rearrangement uses TRBV5-1 and TRBJ1-2; no reliable D call. The germline V and J ends were trimmed by 3 bases and 6 bases, with 9 bases remaining between them. The CDR3 sequence is 12 residues long. In germline, CDR1 is SGHRS, CDR2 YFSETQ.

This chain links TRBV18 with TRBJ2-5, with D unclear. The V gene lost 1 base and the J gene lost 4 bases, with 7 bases spanning the gap. The CDR3 loop spans 13 amino acids. Germline V gene data show CDR1 as KGHSH and CDR2 as LQKENI. The CDR3 coding sequence is TGTGCCAGCTCACCACAGACTGGAGAGACCCAGTACTTC. It specifies CASSPQTGETQYF.

The V gene is TRBV7-8, the J gene TRBJ2-2, with 10 positions matching TRBD2. Germline V gene lookup returns CDR1 SGHVS and CDR2 FQNEAQ. Trimming cost V 3 bases and J 3 bases; bases outside gene matches: 10. The CDR3 is 18 residues long. Here the CDR3 DNA reads TGTGCCAGCAGCTTTGCTCGAGCGGGAGGGGGACACACCGGGGAGCTGTTTTTT. This encodes CASSFARAGGGHTGELFF.

This chain joins TRBV28 and TRBJ1-1; possible D gene TRBD1, 5 bases. Trimming left V 6 bases short and J 5 bases short, with 13 bases between. CDR3 length: 13 amino acids. In germline, CDR1 is MDHEN, CDR2 SYDVKM. DNA of the CDR3: TGTGCCAGCAGGGGGGGACGGTTGACTGAAGCTTTCTTT. It is translated as CASRGGRLTEAFF. Using reference TRBV28 and TRBJ1-1 for the parts outside the CDR3, the full variable domain is DVKVTQSSRYLVKRTGEKVFLECVQDMDHENMFWYRQDPGLGLRLIYFSYDVKMKEKGDIPEGYSVSREKKERFSLILESASTNQTSMYLCASRGGRLTEAFFGQGTRLTVV.

This chain joins TRBV7-2 and TRBJ2-2, with D possibly TRBD2 on 5 matching bases. V was clipped by 3 bases and J by 6 bases, with 11 bases between them. The CDR3 totals 14 residues. CDR1 and CDR2 from the germline V gene are SGHTA and FQGNSA. CDR3 DNA sequence: TGTGCCAGCAGCTTCGGAATGAGGGCCGGGGAGCTGTTTTTT. It yields the protein CASSFGMRAGELFF.

V usage is TRBV5-1 and J usage is TRBJ1-1; 10 bases fit TRBD1. The V gene end was trimmed by 4 bases and the J gene end by 13 bases; junction bases not matched to a gene: 13. This CDR3 comprises 14 residues. Germline V CDR1 and CDR2: SGHRS, YFSETQ. The CDR3 nucleotides read TGCGCCAGCAGCGGAAGTCCCGGGACAGGGGCGAGTTTCTTT. Translated: CASSGSPGTGASFF.

The chain couples TRBV7-2 to TRBJ1-4; D is unresolved. The germline V and J ends were trimmed by 3 bases and 6 bases, with 8 bases remaining between them. CDR1 and CDR2 from the germline V gene are SGHTA and FQGNSA. The CDR3 extends over 13 amino acids. CDR3 nucleotide sequence: TGTGCCAGCAGCTTGAGAGCGGATGAAAAACTGTTTTTT. It specifies CASSLRADEKLFF.

The J gene is TRBJ2-3, the V gene TRBV5-1; TRBD1 matches 7 bases. J was trimmed by 4 bases and V by 4 bases; bases with no gene match: 3. CDR1 SGHRS and CDR2 YFSETQ come from the germline V gene. The CDR3 totals 13 residues. This chain's CDR3 is CASSVDRADTQYF. The CDR3 bases are TGCGCCAGCAGCGTAGACAGGGCAGATACGCAGTATTTT.

As concerns this clone: Other DNA sequences in this specimen translate into the identical CDR3. The chain employs TRBV11-2 and TRBJ2-3, with D perhaps TRBD2 (5 bases). The germline gives CDR1 SGHAT, CDR2 FQNNGV. This CDR3 region has 12 residues. Trimming took 5 bases from V and 3 from J, leaving 6 bases between them. The DNA of the CDR3 is TGTGCCAGCAGCCGAGGGACAGATACGCAGTATTTT. It translates to CASSRGTDTQYF.

This rearrangement joins TRBV11-2 to TRBJ1-5; D is unclear. Between the trimmed V and J ends, which lost 0 bases and 6 bases, there was a span of 6 bases. Germline V lookup: CDR1 SGHAT, CDR2 FQNNGV. The CDR3 spans 13 residues. This CDR3 is CASSLDRSQPQHF. The CDR3 DNA follows: TGTGCCAGCAGCTTAGATCGTAGTCAGCCCCAGCATTTT. The whole variable domain, remainder taken from reference TRBV11-2 and TRBJ1-5, is EAGVAQSPRYKIIEKRQSVAFWCNPISGHATLYWYQQILGQGPKLLIQFQNNGVVDDSQLPKDRFSAERLKGVDSTLKIQPAKLEDSAVYLCASSLDRSQPQHFGDGTRLSIL.

The J gene is TRBJ2-4, the V gene TRBV7-3; the D is unclear. V gave up 5 bases and J gave up 0 bases, with 11 bases separating them. The CDR3 has 15 amino acids. Germline assignment: CDR1 SGHTA and CDR2 FQGTGA. The CDR3 region has the DNA TGTGCCAGCAGCCCGAGGTGGGTAGCCAAAAACATTCAGTACTTC. Its protein is CASSPRWVAKNIQYF.

The chain couples TRBV6-6 to TRBJ2-3; D is unresolved. The ends were cut back, 7 bases at V and 4 bases at J, with 15 bases in the middle. Per germline, CDR1 MNHNY and CDR2 SVGAGI (reference sequence). This CDR3 is 14 amino acids long. CDR3 loop: CASTSRTQSDTQYF. In DNA form, the CDR3 reads TGTGCCAGCACCTCCCGTACCCAATCAGATACGCAGTATTTT.